This T cell receptor beta chain came from a study of identical twins (dated by TCRdb to about 2016). Study-level background: The study deep-sequenced TCR alpha and beta repertoires from monozygotic twins, unrelated adults of various ages and cord blood to test whether fetal clonotypes persist. To rule out contamination, the twin experiments were replicated at different times with different library preparation protocols. Overall results and qualifications from the work: Fewer insertions were carried by abundant cord blood beta clonotypes; a weaker similar trend was observed in young adult naive repertoires, while no such trend was observed in memory repertoires. Excess twin sharing in beta out-of-frame sequences was weaker because fewer shared sequences lowered the signal-to-noise ratio. In monozygotic twins, recombination models systematically underestimated out-of-frame TCR alpha sharing, but the models matched the sharing seen between unrelated individuals. Invariant T cells such as MAIT and iNKT could partly confound zero-insertion analyses, though diverse VJ usage argued against this for most clonotypes. Compared with coincidental sharing between unrelated individuals, an excess of low generation-probability sequences was observed among out-of-frame TCR alpha sequences shared between twins. Because the same donors could not be followed over many years, conclusions were based on cross-sectional statistical analysis.

Notes on this clonotype: It lacks a known antigen. No qualities accompany the bases; no much larger clone lies one base away.

Looking up the germline V gene yields CDR1 SGDLS and CDR2 YYNGEE. The CDR3, cysteine through phenylalanine, is 15 amino acids long. Only the CDR3 DNA stays, 45 bases, in frame from base 1. The V end loses 6 bases and the J end loses 0 bases, and a stretch of 14 bases separates them. Every donor in the study was a healthy Caucasian. Libraries were made using 5' RACE. Data came from an Illumina HiSeq 2000. Template switching added a universal primer binding site, and the final cDNA carried a unique molecular identifier that allowed TCR cDNA molecules to be counted accurately. Specific primers in the conserved constant-segment region were used to synthesize first-strand cDNA for the TCR alpha and beta chains. To control for contamination, each cDNA library was double barcoded with a SMART-Mk sample barcode plus Illumina barcodes. TruSeq adapter sequences and Illumina sample barcodes were added in two successive PCR steps. The TCR alpha and beta cDNA libraries were sequenced on the Illumina HiSeq platform using custom primers. As for the original processing: MiGEC was used to process raw reads and extract unique molecular identifiers, and MiXCR was used to find CDR3 positions. Recombination models were inferred per individual with the repgenHMM and IGoR tools using an EM algorithm. The analysis of shared clonotypes was done with the tcR package in R, with sharing normalized by the product of cloneset sizes. To study raw recombination free of thymic and clonal selection effects, out-of-frame nonproductive sequences were analyzed. TCRdb trimmed public reads at Q25 via fastp, called clones via MiXCR and kept in-frame beta chains. Entries that share a CDR3 protein sequence are merged under the most common genes and DNA. The V and J calls shown here were made by TCRdb, not taken from the authors' results. The sample has around 1.7 million distinct CDR3 sequences on record, under 35% of them singletons. Clones ranked in the top ten supply roughly 0.3% of the sample.

This TCR was recovered from a newborn girl in good health. Recombination linked TRBV9 to TRBJ2-3; the best D guess is TRBD2, with 5 bases matching. Sequencing was performed on cord blood. The nucleotide sequence is TGTGCCAGCACTCCAAAGGAGCGGAGCACAGATACGCAGTATTTT. Its protein product is CASTPKERSTDTQYF.